A single T cell receptor beta chain is shown here with its context. These data are taken from a study of blood T cell repertoires in COVID-19. Study context: Whether acute or convalescent, the COVID-19 samples came from the United States, Italy and Spain. The analysed material was cDNA or gDNA that came from T cells, B-cell-depleted T cells, or PBMCs.

The V and J ends lost 3 bases and 0 bases respectively, with 11 bases between them. The CDR3 is made up of 16 amino acids. Germline lookup yields CDR1 LGHDT and CDR2 YNNKEL (reference sequence). In the original analysis: Counts of nucleated cells, estimated from reference gene primer amplification, were obtained. The protocol was immunoSEQ multiplex PCR, while the TCRdb copy is restricted to in-frame clones and leaves out a portion. V and J calls and clone size are given by that table; D and trimming were obtained from the DNA. The sample yields roughly 150,000 clones, 75% to 80% seen once. This clonotype was obtained from an elderly woman with acute or convalescent COVID-19. The chain combines TRBV3-1 (or the pseudogene TRBV3-2) with TRBJ1-4; the D is unclear. Sequences were obtained from peripheral blood. Written as DNA, the CDR3 is TGTGCCAGCAGCCAGGCTCGGGGAGCAACTAATGAAAAACTGTTTTTT. Protein: CASSQARGATNEKLFF.